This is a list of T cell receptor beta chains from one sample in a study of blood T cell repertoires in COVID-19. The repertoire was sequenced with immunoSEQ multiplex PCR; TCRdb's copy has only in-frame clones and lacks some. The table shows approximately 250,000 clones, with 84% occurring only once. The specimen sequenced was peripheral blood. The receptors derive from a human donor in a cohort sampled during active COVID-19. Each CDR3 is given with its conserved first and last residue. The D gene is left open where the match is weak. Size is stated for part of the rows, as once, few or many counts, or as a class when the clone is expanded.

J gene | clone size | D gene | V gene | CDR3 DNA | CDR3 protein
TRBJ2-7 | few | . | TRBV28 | TGTGCCAGCAGTTCCTTATACGAGCAGTACTTC | CASSSLYEQYF
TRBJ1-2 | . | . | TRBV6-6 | TGTGCCAGCAGGAGGGACACTAACTATGGCTACACCTTC | CASRRDTNYGYTF
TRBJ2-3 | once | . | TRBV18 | TGTGCCAGCTCACCTTGGGCCTATGGGGCCACTAGCACAGATACGCAGTATTTT | CASSPWAYGATSTDTQYF
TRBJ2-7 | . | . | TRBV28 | TGTGCCAGCGGAAACCCAGGGGTCCCCTACGAGCAGTACTTC | CASGNPGVPYEQYF
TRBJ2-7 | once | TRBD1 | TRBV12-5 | TGTGCTAGCATGCTCGACAGGGGGAATGAGCAGTACTTC | CASMLDRGNEQYF
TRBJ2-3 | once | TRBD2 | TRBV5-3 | TGTGCCAGAAGCTTGCCGGGACTAGCGGGGGGGCTGCATACGCAGTATTTT | CARSLPGLAGGLHTQYF
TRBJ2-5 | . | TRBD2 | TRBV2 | TGTGCCAGCAGTCGTCCTAGCGGGTACCAAGAGACCCAGTACTTC | CASSRPSGYQETQYF
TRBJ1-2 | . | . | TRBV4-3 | TGCGCCAGCAGCCAAGGAACAGGCAACTATGGCTACACCTTC | CASSQGTGNYGYTF
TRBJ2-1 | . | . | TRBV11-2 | TGTGCCAGCAGCTTAAATTCTGAGGCGGGGGCCAGTCGGCCCCCTCCTTTCTTC | CASSLNSEAGASRPPPFF
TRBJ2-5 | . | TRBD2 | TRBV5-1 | TGCGCCAGCAGCTCCGGGGTACTAGCGGGGGGGCAAGAGACCCAGTACTTC | CASSSGVLAGGQETQYF
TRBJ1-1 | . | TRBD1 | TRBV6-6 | TGTGCCAGCAGTTACCTTAGACAGGGGGGACCTGAAGCTTTCTTT | CASSYLRQGGPEAFF
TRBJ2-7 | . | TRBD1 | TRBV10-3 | TGTGCCATCAGTGAGGGACAGGGGTCCTACGAGCAGTACTTC | CAISEGQGSYEQYF
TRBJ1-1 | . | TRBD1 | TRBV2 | TGTGCCACCCGGGACAGAATGAACACTGAAGCTTTCTTT | CATRDRMNTEAFF
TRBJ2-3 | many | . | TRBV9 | TGTGCCAGCAGCGTAGGCCCAGGGACAAACACAGATACGCAGTATTTT | CASSVGPGTNTDTQYF
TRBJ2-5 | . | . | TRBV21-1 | TGTGCCAGCAGCAGGGACAAGGCAGAGACCCAGTACTTC | CASSRDKAETQYF
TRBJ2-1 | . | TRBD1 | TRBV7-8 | TGTGCCAGCAGCGCACAGGGGGCCTTATACAATGAGCAGTTCTTC | CASSAQGALYNEQFF
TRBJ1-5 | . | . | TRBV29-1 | TGCAGCGTGCGGGGCGGGGGGGATTCTGGGCCCCAGCATTTT | CSVRGGGDSGPQHF
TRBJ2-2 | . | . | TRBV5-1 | TGCGCCAGCAGCCCGCTTCGGGCGAACACCGGGGAGCTGTTTTTT | CASSPLRANTGELFF
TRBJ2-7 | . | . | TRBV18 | TGTGCCAGCTCACCGTTCGACGGAGCTACCTACGAGCAGTACTTC | CASSPFDGATYEQYF
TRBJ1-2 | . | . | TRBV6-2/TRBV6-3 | TGTGCCAGCAGCCCCGCGGGGTGGTTAGTGGACTATGGCTACACCTTC | CASSPAGWLVDYGYTF
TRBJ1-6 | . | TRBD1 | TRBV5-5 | TGTGCCAGCAGCCACGGGACAGGGGCGAGCTCCTATAATTCACCCCTCCACTTT | CASSHGTGASSYNSPLHF
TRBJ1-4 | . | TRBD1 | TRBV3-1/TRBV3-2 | TGTGCCAGCAGCCAAGATCCAGGGGGTGAAAAACTGTTTTTT | CASSQDPGGEKLFF
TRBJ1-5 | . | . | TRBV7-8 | TGTGCCAGCAGCTTACAGAATCAGCCCCAGCATTTT | CASSLQNQPQHF
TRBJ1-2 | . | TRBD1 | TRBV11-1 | TGTGCCAGCAGTCCCGGGACAGCCGTGAACTATGGCTACACCTTC | CASSPGTAVNYGYTF
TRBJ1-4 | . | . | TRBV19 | TGTGCCAGTAGTATTCGTTTGGGAGCAGCTAATGAAAAACTGTTTTTT | CASSIRLGAANEKLFF
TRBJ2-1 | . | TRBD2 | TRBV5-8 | TGTGCCAGCAGCGCTAGCGGGGTCAATGAGCAGTTCTTC | CASSASGVNEQFF
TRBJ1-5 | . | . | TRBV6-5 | TGTGCCAGCAGCCCCAGATGGAGCAATCAGCCCCAGCATTTT | CASSPRWSNQPQHF